This passage covers 25 T cell receptor beta chains from one sample sequenced in a study of T cell responses to AZD1222 COVID-19 vaccine. The repertoire was sequenced with immunoSEQ multiplex PCR; TCRdb's copy has only in-frame clones and lacks some. This sample has 150,000 to 200,000 clones, with 85% to 95% found just once. Sequenced here: peripheral blood, sampled on day 0 of AZD1222 vaccination. The source of these receptors is an adult in good health.

The V call is TRBV6-6, the J call TRBJ2-7; a possible D gene is TRBD1 (6 bases). The CDR3 is 12 residues long. Germline V gene sequence: CDR1 MNHNY, CDR2 SVGAGI (reference sequence). Trimming removed 4 bases at V and 8 bases at J, with 12 bases between. Here the CDR3 reads CASSSFGQKQYF. As DNA, the CDR3 is TGTGCCAGCAGTTCCTTCGGACAGAAGCAGTACTTC.

The V call is TRBV9, the J call TRBJ2-2; 11 nucleotides match TRBD2. Trimming took 3 bases from V and 7 from J; bases not matched to a gene: 14. From germline, CDR1 is SGDLS and CDR2 YYNGEE. CDR3 length: 18 residues. The CDR3 loop reads CASSDPLRASGGIGELFF. CDR3 coding DNA: TGTGCCAGCAGCGACCCGTTGAGGGCTAGCGGGGGGATCGGGGAGCTGTTTTTT. Combining the CDR3 with reference TRBV9 and TRBJ2-2 gives the whole variable domain DSGVTQTPKHLITATGQRVTLRCSPRSGDLSVYWYQQSLDQGLQFLIQYYNGEERAKGNILERFSAQQFPDLHSELNLSSLELGDSALYFCASSDPLRASGGIGELFFGEGSRLTVL.

The V call is TRBV30, the J call TRBJ1-1, with TRBD1 as a possible D gene (5 bases). The CDR3 runs 14 residues. The V end was cut by 4 bases, the J end by 3 bases, with 15 bases between. Germline values: CDR1 GTSNPN, CDR2 SVGIG (reference sequence). The CDR3 sequence is CAWTPGQPYTEAFF. DNA for the CDR3: TGTGCCTGGACTCCGGGGCAGCCGTACACTGAAGCTTTCTTT.

The chain carries TRBV10-3 and TRBJ2-2; D unclear. V was pared by 2 bases and J by 2 bases, with 3 bases between. Germline CDR1 and CDR2: ENHRY and SYGVKD. The CDR3 has 13 amino acids. This CDR3 is CAISEVNTGELFF. CDR3 nucleotides: TGTGCCATCAGTGAGGTCAACACCGGGGAGCTGTTTTTT.

The V call is TRBV6-5, the J call TRBJ1-1; perhaps TRBD1 as D (5 bases). The CDR3 length is 13 residues. V was clipped by 6 bases and J by 0 bases, with 8 bases between them. Germline CDR1 reads MNHEY; CDR2 reads SVGAGI. The CDR3 spells CASSRQMNTEAFF. CDR3 sequence (DNA): TGTGCCAGCAGCCGACAGATGAACACTGAAGCTTTCTTT.

This clone was observed a handful of times. This chain connects TRBV5-5 to TRBJ1-4, with no clear D. Germline V gene sequence: CDR1 SGHKS, CDR2 YYEKEE (reference sequence). V lost 0 bases and J 0 bases, leaving 6 bases between the germline ends. The length of the CDR3 is 15 residues. CDR3 sequence (DNA): TGTGCCAGCAGCTTGGGATATGCAACTAATGAAAAACTGTTTTTT. Translating it yields CASSLGYATNEKLFF. The full variable domain, rest sourced from reference TRBV5-5 and TRBJ1-4, is DAGVTQSPTHLIKTRGQQVTLRCSPISGHKSVSWYQQVLGQGPQFIFQYYEKEERGRGNFPDRFSARQFPNYSSELNVNALLLGDSALYLCASSLGYATNEKLFFGSGTQLSVL.

This clone was seen a handful of times. The rearrangement joins TRBV5-4 to TRBJ1-2; TRBD1 aligns across 7 bases. Germline V gene sequence: CDR1 SGHNT, CDR2 YYREEE (reference sequence). The junction had 2 bases not matched to a gene; V was cut back by 4 bases and J by 2 bases. The CDR3 extends over 13 amino acids. The CDR3 DNA sequence: TGTGCCAGCAGCCAGGACAGGAACTATGGCTACACCTTC. It translates to CASSQDRNYGYTF.

The count of this clone is one. The chain combines TRBV7-2 with TRBJ1-5, with D maybe TRBD1 (6 bases). Trimming shortened V by 4 bases and J by 0 bases, and 7 bases separated the two germline ends. Germline V lookup: CDR1 SGHTA, CDR2 FQGNSA. The CDR3 length is 14 residues. The CDR3 protein is CASSWTDSNQPQHF. Here the CDR3 DNA reads TGTGCCAGCAGCTGGACAGATAGCAATCAGCCCCAGCATTTT.

The chain uses TRBV18 and TRBJ2-1; 10 nucleotides agree with TRBD2. The V segment lost 5 bases and the J segment 4 bases; nucleotides outside the gene matches: 5. CDR3 size: 15 residues. CDR1 is KGHSH, CDR2 LQKENI, per germline. CDR3 nucleotides: TGTGCCAGCTCAAAAGCGGGGGGGCCGTACAATGAGCAGTTCTTC. Translation: CASSKAGGPYNEQFF. Combining the CDR3 with reference TRBV18 and TRBJ2-1 gives the whole variable domain NAGVMQNPRHLVRRRGQEARLRCSPMKGHSHVYWYRQLPEEGLKFMVYLQKENIIDESGMPKERFSAEFPKEGPSILRIQQVVRGDSAAYFCASSKAGGPYNEQFFGPGTRLTVL.

The gene calls are TRBV19 and TRBJ1-5, with no clear D. Germline CDR1 is LNHDA and CDR2 is SQIVND (reference sequence). The CDR3 is made up of 14 amino acids. Trimming cost V 8 bases and J 3 bases, with 14 bases left between them. CDR3 nucleotides: TGTGCCAGTGGGATCCGGGATCACAATCAGCCCCAGCATTTT. It specifies CASGIRDHNQPQHF.

The gene calls are TRBV7-9 and TRBJ2-5; TRBD2 is a possible D gene (5 bases). CDR3 size: 11 residues. Germline assignment: CDR1 SEHNR and CDR2 FQNEAQ (reference sequence). V dropped 5 bases and J dropped 5 bases, with 6 bases sitting between them. The CDR3 region is CASSPSETQYF. Written as DNA, the CDR3 is TGTGCCAGCAGCCCTAGCGAGACCCAGTACTTC. The entire variable domain, with the rest obtained from reference TRBV7-9 and TRBJ2-5, is as follows: DTGVSQNPRHKITKRGQNVTFRCDPISEHNRLYWYRQTLGQGPEFLTYFQNEAQLEKSRLLSDRFSAERPKGSFSTLEIQRTEQGDSAMYLCASSPSETQYFGPGTRLLVL.

This CDR3 is CAWSPGLPYGYTF. CDR3 nucleotide sequence: TGTGCCTGGAGTCCCGGACTGCCATATGGCTACACCTTC. The chain couples TRBV30 to TRBJ1-2; D unresolved. The ends were cut back, 2 bases at V and 5 bases at J, with 12 bases in the middle. Germline CDR1 reads GTSNPN; CDR2 reads SVGIG (reference sequence). The CDR3 spans 13 residues.

The V gene is TRBV2, the J gene TRBJ2-5; no definite D call. This CDR3 is 12 amino acids long. Germline CDR1 is SNHLY and CDR2 is FYNNEI. V was clipped by 8 bases and J by 2 bases, with 9 bases between them. The CDR3 DNA sequence: TGTGCCAGCGCTCTACAACAAGAGACCCAGTACTTC. This codes for CASALQQETQYF.

This clone was seen a single time. The CDR3 spells CATSDRGNEQFF. The CDR3 region has the DNA TGTGCCACCAGTGACAGGGGGAATGAGCAGTTCTTC. The chain recombines TRBV24-1 with TRBJ2-1; 7 bases match TRBD1. Germline CDR1 is KGHDR and CDR2 is SFDVKD. The CDR3 extends over 12 amino acids. V was clipped by 4 bases and J by 7 bases; unmatched bases: 0.

This clone is a singleton in its sample. V gene TRBV7-2 combines with J gene TRBJ1-2; 11 positions agree with TRBD1. The ends lost 4 bases at V and 4 bases at J; junction bases unmatched: 8. The CDR3 is 16 amino acids. Germline loops: CDR1 SGHTA, CDR2 FQGNSA. CDR3 region: CASSSPRTGGGYGYTF. Here the CDR3 DNA reads TGTGCCAGCAGCTCCCCTCGGACAGGGGGCGGCTATGGCTACACCTTC.

The chain couples TRBV7-8 to TRBJ1-2, with a possible D match to TRBD1 (6 bases). This CDR3 is 14 amino acids long. Germline values: CDR1 SGHVS, CDR2 FQNEAQ. Trimming cost V 4 bases and J 7 bases, with 16 bases left between them. The DNA of the CDR3 is TGTGCCAGCAGCTCACAGGGCCCCGCGGCTGGCTACACCTTC. Its translation: CASSSQGPAAGYTF.

The chain combines TRBV5-4 with TRBJ2-2; D is ambiguous. The germline V gene has CDR1 SGHNT and CDR2 YYREEE (reference sequence). The CDR3 spans 12 residues. Between the trimmed V and J ends, which lost 6 bases and 0 bases, there was a span of 3 bases. CDR3 nucleotide sequence: TGTGCCAGCATTACGAACACCGGGGAGCTGTTTTTT. Its protein is CASITNTGELFF.

This chain links TRBV6-2 or TRBV6-3 with TRBJ2-4; D perhaps matches TRBD1 (6 bases). From germline, CDR1 is MNHEY and CDR2 SVGEGT. The V end lost 2 bases, the J end lost 1 base, and 15 bases lay between the germline ends. The CDR3 runs to 17 residues. The CDR3 sequence is CASSYPGEGVAKNIQYF. CDR3 nucleotide sequence: TGTGCCAGCAGTTACCCCGGAGAGGGGGTTGCCAAAAACATTCAGTACTTC.

CDR3 sequence (DNA): TGTGCCAGCAGCCACCTTCACGAGCAGTACTTC. This codes for CASSHLHEQYF. The chain links TRBV14 to TRBJ2-7; D unresolved. Germline V gives CDR1 SGHDN, CDR2 FVKESK. The length of the CDR3 is 11 residues. Trimming took off 3 bases at V and 5 bases at J, with 5 bases between the two ends.

The chain recombines TRBV28 with TRBJ2-5; 8 bases are shared with TRBD2. This CDR3 is built from 14 residues. V shed 3 bases and J 3 bases; nucleotides not matched to a gene: 3. Per the germline V gene, CDR1 is MDHEN and CDR2 is SYDVKM. CDR3 nucleotide sequence: TGTGCCAGCAGTTTGCGGGGGGAAGAAGAGACCCAGTACTTC. This translates into CASSLRGEEETQYF.

The V and J genes are TRBV3-1 (or the pseudogene TRBV3-2) and TRBJ1-1; D gene unclear. Germline V gene data show CDR1 as LGHDT and CDR2 as YNNKEL (reference sequence). Trimming stripped 2 bases from V and 1 base from J, with 20 bases between. The CDR3 length is 18 residues. The CDR3 sequence is CASSQRKKRAEKNTEAFF. Written as DNA, the CDR3 is TGTGCCAGCAGCCAAAGGAAGAAAAGGGCCGAGAAGAACACTGAAGCTTTCTTT.

V gene TRBV2 combines with J gene TRBJ1-6, with a possible D match to TRBD1 (6 bases). Germline-derived CDR1 and CDR2 are SNHLY and FYNNEI. The CDR3 has 11 residues. V was pared by 7 bases and J by 11 bases, with 9 bases between. In DNA form, the CDR3 reads TGTGCCAGCAAGGGGGGGGCACCCCTCCACTTT. Amino acids: CASKGGAPLHF.

The chain combines TRBV15 with TRBJ1-1; tentatively, D is TRBD1 (6 bases). The CDR3 covers 12 residues. Trimming shortened V by 10 bases and J by 1 base, and 10 bases separated the two germline ends. Per the germline V gene, CDR1 is LNHNV and CDR2 is YYDKDF (reference sequence). CDR3: CASQQGNTEAFF. The DNA of the CDR3 is TGTGCCAGCCAACAGGGGAACACTGAAGCTTTCTTT.

The genes are TRBV4-1 and TRBJ1-3; D gene unclear. V was cut by 0 bases and J by 0 bases, with 6 bases left in between. CDR1 is MGHRA and CDR2 is YSYEKL in the germline V gene. There are 15 residues in the CDR3. The CDR3 sequence: CASSQDPSSGNTIYF. The CDR3 DNA is TGCGCCAGCAGCCAAGACCCGAGCTCTGGAAACACCATATATTTT.

CDR3 sequence: CASSFRPSGNTIYF. For the CDR3, the DNA is TGTGCCAGCAGTTTTCGTCCCTCTGGAAACACCATATATTTT. V usage is TRBV28 and J usage is TRBJ1-3, with no clear D. V was trimmed by 3 bases and J by 0 bases, leaving 6 bases between them. Germline V lookup: CDR1 MDHEN, CDR2 SYDVKM. CDR3 length: 14 residues.